A single sample is the source of the 3 T cell receptor beta chains below, sequenced in a study of post-analysis software for immune sequencing data. Unique-molecular-identifier-tagged TCR beta cDNA libraries were used. TCRdb fed the PCR reads into MiXCR, producing one record per CDR3 protein. The repertoire includes roughly 160,000 distinct CDR3 sequences, 36% of them detected once, and 25% to 30% sits in the top ten. The sample here was blood, taken after autologous hematopoietic stem cell transplantation. These receptors originate from a girl aged 10 to 17 with multiple sclerosis.

This clonotype has only a few counts. The CDR3 region is CSVGGTEAFF. The DNA for the CDR3 is TGCAGCGTTGGGGGCACTGAAGCTTTCTTT. The rearrangement links TRBV29-1 to TRBJ1-1; D is ambiguous. Germline assignment: CDR1 SQVTM and CDR2 ANQGSEA. CDR3 size: 10 residues. The V gene lost 4 bases and the J gene lost 4 bases, with 4 bases spanning the gap.

The chain links TRBV10-2 to TRBJ2-4; TRBD2 might be the D (5 bases). The last part of the DNA fits TRBJ2-7 better; the J call may be wrong. This CDR3 is built from 13 residues. Germline assignment: CDR1 WSHSY and CDR2 SAAADI. The DNA for the CDR3 is TGCGCCACCTATGCTGCCGACTACAACGAGCAGTACTTC. Protein: CATYAADYNEQYF.

This clonotype was seen more than once but under ten times. V gene TRBV11-2 combines with J gene TRBJ2-7; TRBD1 aligns across 9 bases. The junction had 6 bases not matched to a gene; V was cut back by 4 bases and J by 2 bases. Germline V gene sequence: CDR1 SGHAT, CDR2 FQNNGV. This CDR3 spans 15 amino acids. The CDR3 DNA follows: TGTGCCAGCAGCTCAGGGACAGGGTGGGCCTACGAGCAGTACTTC. Translated: CASSSGTGWAYEQYF.